These 3 T cell receptor beta chains were sequenced from one sample in a study of metastatic and nonmetastatic thyroid tumors. All patients were untreated before thyroid surgery. TCRdb reanalyzed the PCR reads with MiXCR. The top ten clones hold 10% of a sample with 15,000 to 20,000 clones, 20% to 30% of them seen once. Material for sequencing was adjacent normal tissue. The origin of the receptors is a female donor with papillary thyroid cancer or a benign thyroid nodule (not recorded which). Some clones in this sample may be carry-over from other donors' samples.

The J gene is TRBJ1-2, the V gene TRBV28, with TRBD1 identical over 7 bases. The CDR3 is made up of 16 amino acids. The ends lost 2 bases at V and 4 bases at J; junction bases unmatched: 10. Germline lookup yields CDR1 MDHEN and CDR2 SYDVKM. The CDR3 is CASSLGGQSGTYGYTF. The CDR3 region has the DNA TGTGCCAGCAGTTTAGGGGGACAGTCGGGCACCTATGGCTACACCTTC.

The V call is TRBV11-2, the J call TRBJ2-7, with 8 nucleotides matching TRBD2. Germline V lookup: CDR1 SGHAT, CDR2 FQNNGV. The CDR3 contains 16 residues. V shed 5 bases, J shed 2 bases, and the junction held 11 bases outside the gene matches. The CDR3 region is CASSLRRGSGAYEQYF. DNA of the CDR3: TGTGCCAGCAGCCTTCGCCGGGGTAGCGGGGCCTACGAGCAGTACTTC.

This clone was seen more than once but under ten times. V usage is TRBV12-3 or TRBV12-4 and J usage is TRBJ2-3; D gene uncertain. CDR3 length: 13 residues. The V end lost 0 bases, the J end lost 1 base, and 2 bases lay between the germline ends. As DNA, the CDR3 is TGTGCCAGCAGTTTAGCCGGCACAGATACGCAGTATTTT. The encoded protein is CASSLAGTDTQYF.